This T cell receptor beta chain originates from a study of regulatory T cells in long-lasting Graves disease. Time point: persistent/refractory GD, antithyroid drugs over 5 years with positive TRAb. There was RNA extracted from PBMCs, and the TCR library was made from it. Study-wide results and limits: Thyroid tissue went unexamined; only peripheral blood was analyzed. Compared with new cases, persistent Graves' patients showed reduced TCR diversity. Persistent patients shared more public clonotypes (around 2,500) than new patients (roughly 970).

The CDR3 is made up of 15 amino acids. Looked up from germline, CDR1 is SQVTM and CDR2 is ANQGSEA. Trimming shortened V by 3 bases and J by 6 bases, and 17 bases separated the two germline ends. In building TCR beta libraries, iRepertoire HTBI primers were used together with Arm-PCR of CDR3 regions. One entry per CDR3 protein results from TCRdb running MiXCR on the multiplex PCR reads. The table lists 600,000 to 850,000 distinct CDR3 sequences, around 30% of them singletons. In regard to this clonotype: Its target is unknown.

The source is a female donor with Graves disease. V is TRBV29-1 and J is TRBJ2-2; D is unclear. Here the sequenced sample was peripheral blood mononuclear cells (PBMCs), taken when the disease was refractory, from a patient treated with antithyroid drugs. CDR3: CSVEPSGPESGELFF. CDR3 bases: TGCAGCGTTGAGCCCTCCGGGCCCGAGTCCGGGGAGCTGTTTTTT.